These T cell receptor beta chains were read from a single sample in a study of cytomegalovirus exposure and HLA in healthy donors. Produced via immunoSEQ multiplex PCR; TCRdb's table is partial and in-frame only. Found here are around 130,000 clones, 70% to 75% of them singletons; the top ten hold around 2.1%. Sequenced material: PBMCs. These receptor sequences come from a middle-aged woman in good health and CMV-seropositive. Each CDR3 is given with its conserved first and last residue.

cdr3_aa	v_call	j_call
CASSEYRSENTEAFF	TRBV10-1	TRBJ1-1
CASSATGGDHESYTF	TRBV7-2	TRBJ1-2
CASSLGTGGSYEQYF	TRBV7-8	TRBJ2-7
CASSFAPSNEKLFF	TRBV27	TRBJ1-4
CASSLYRNGYTF	TRBV7-2	TRBJ1-2
CASRLRLAGGPWDEQFF	TRBV27	TRBJ2-1
CASRLTTGGNEQFF	TRBV2	TRBJ2-1
CAISEPDIGGELFF	TRBV10-3	TRBJ2-2
CASSAGGRGLRPYEQYF	TRBV11-1	TRBJ2-7
CASSSWDKPYGYTF	TRBV27	TRBJ1-2
CASSGGQGARYEQYF	TRBV7-2	TRBJ2-7
CASRGGIYGYTF	TRBV19	TRBJ1-2
CSVEEVTGKETQYF	TRBV29-1	TRBJ2-5
CASSQRQGVGTNYGYTF	TRBV4-1	TRBJ1-2
CASSPLRGGTGLSPLHF	TRBV7-2	TRBJ1-6
CATSQVPSTDTQYF	TRBV2	TRBJ2-3
CASSVSGQGYTF	TRBV6-1	TRBJ1-2
CSARLATDTQYF	TRBV29-1	TRBJ2-3
CASSTLLGQSGANVLTF	TRBV19	TRBJ2-6
CASSLRASGSKNEQFF	TRBV11-3	TRBJ2-1
CASSSFVGEQYF	TRBV11-2	TRBJ2-7
CASSENRGSTEAFF	TRBV6-1	TRBJ1-1
CASRYRALAINTEAFF	TRBV27	TRBJ1-1
CASSPLWQSPLHF	TRBV7-9	TRBJ1-6
CAWGSSGNTIYF	TRBV30	TRBJ1-3
CASSRGQGGEKLFF	TRBV7-9	TRBJ1-4
CASSHDRGNYGYTF	TRBV18	TRBJ1-2
CASSSGPLAEGYNEQFF	TRBV5-6	TRBJ2-1
CASSQDQTDRPNEQFF	TRBV4-2	TRBJ2-1
CASSEYLSNRIETNEKLFF	TRBV28	TRBJ1-4
CASGGTESGKLFF	TRBV7-9	TRBJ1-4